This entry features one T cell receptor beta chain sequence. Its antigen is not known. Profiling relied on immunoSEQ multiplex PCR, and the TCRdb table lists in-frame clones only, not all of them. The repertoire has roughly 13,000 clones, approximately 66% of them found once; the top ten carry 7% to 8.5%. The data belong to a study of tumor-infiltrating lymphocytes in localized non-small cell lung cancer. General observations from the study: Each assay used a separate piece of the same tissue.

J gave up 6 bases and V 1 base, and 1 base lay outside the gene matches. The CDR3 consists of 13 residues. In germline, CDR1 is SEHNR, CDR2 FQNEAQ (reference sequence). This receptor was taken from a human donor with non-small cell lung cancer. Sequencing used lung tumor tissue. The chain carries TRBV7-9 and TRBJ2-3; the match to TRBD1 covers 7 bases. DNA for the CDR3: TGTGCCAGCAGCTTAGGCAGGGGGGATACGCAGTATTTT. Translated: CASSLGRGDTQYF.